A selection of T cell receptor beta chains follows, all from one sample in a study of blood T cell repertoires in COVID-19. Clones were sequenced by immunoSEQ multiplex PCR, and TCRdb holds only the in-frame ones, with some missing. The data contain around 160,000 clones, 70% to 90% of them singletons. The sequenced sample was peripheral blood. The receptors come from a man in his 60s with active or convalescent COVID-19. CDR3s include the opening cysteine and the closing phenylalanine or tryptophan. The order of the fields is clone size, D gene, V gene, J gene, CDR3 DNA, CDR3 protein. A D gene is named only where the DNA matches it firmly. Expanded clones get a size class; other rows say once, few or many, or leave the size out.

NA,NA,TRBV28,TRBJ1-2,TGTGCCACCAACGGAGGAGCTCGGCGGGGCTACACCTTC,CATNGGARRGYTF
once,NA,TRBV19,TRBJ1-2,TGTGCCAGTAGTCTTGCCGGACAGACGCGCTATGGCTACACCTTC,CASSLAGQTRYGYTF
NA,TRBD2,TRBV7-2,TRBJ2-3,TGTGCCAGCGTCTCTGGGGGAGCGGGAAGGGATACGCAGTATTTT,CASVSGGAGRDTQYF
NA,NA,TRBV6-2/TRBV6-3,TRBJ1-5,TGTGCCAGCAGTTGGGAGGGGGGCAACAATCAGCCCCAGCATTTT,CASSWEGGNNQPQHF
once,NA,TRBV24-1,TRBJ1-5,TGTGCCACCAGTGATCCGGGAATAAGCAATCAGCCCCAGCATTTT,CATSDPGISNQPQHF
NA,TRBD1,TRBV9,TRBJ1-2,TGTGCCAGCAGCGTAGCTACGGGACAGGGTTCTGCCGGCTACACCTTC,CASSVATGQGSAGYTF
NA,NA,TRBV25-1,TRBJ1-6,TGTGCCAGCAGTGATTGGAGGTTTGGCTCACCCCTCCACTTT,CASSDWRFGSPLHF
NA,NA,TRBV28,TRBJ1-4,TGTGCCAGCAGTAATCACGGGAATGAAAAACTGTTTTTT,CASSNHGNEKLFF
NA,NA,TRBV20-1,TRBJ1-1,TGCAGTGCTAGTCCGGGGGGAACTGAAGCTTTCTTT,CSASPGGTEAFF
NA,TRBD2,TRBV5-4,TRBJ2-1,TGTGCCAGCACCCCCGGGCTAGCGGGAGGAAGGAATGAGCAGTTCTTC,CASTPGLAGGRNEQFF
NA,NA,TRBV7-2,TRBJ2-1,TGTGCCAGCAGCTTTAGGGCAGGGCTAACCTACAATGAGCAGTTCTTC,CASSFRAGLTYNEQFF
NA,TRBD2,TRBV4-1,TRBJ2-1,TGCGCCAGCCATCTATCACCGGGACTAGAGCACAATGAGCAGTTCTTC,CASHLSPGLEHNEQFF
NA,TRBD1,TRBV19,TRBJ2-7,TGTGCCAGTAGGACCGGGACAGGAAGCTCCTACGAGCAGTACTTC,CASRTGTGSSYEQYF
NA,TRBD2,TRBV2,TRBJ2-5,TGTGCCAGCAGTCCTTTCGGAGCGGGAGTCGGGGAGACCCAGTACTTC,CASSPFGAGVGETQYF
NA,NA,TRBV6-6,TRBJ1-5,TGTGCCAGCAGTTACGGGGAGGGGAATCAGCCCCAGCATTTT,CASSYGEGNQPQHF
NA,TRBD1,TRBV12-3/TRBV12-4,TRBJ1-4,TGTGCCAGCAGAGCAACAGGGGGTGAAAAACTGTTTTTT,CASRATGGEKLFF
once,TRBD1,TRBV6-6,TRBJ2-7,TGTGCCAGCAGTAGACCGGGACAGGGGATCCACGAGCAGTACTTC,CASSRPGQGIHEQYF
NA,TRBD1,TRBV11-3,TRBJ1-6,TGTGCCAGCAGCTCCGGACAGGAGAATTCACCCCTCCACTTT,CASSSGQENSPLHF
NA,TRBD1,TRBV6-5,TRBJ1-2,TGTGCCAGCAGAGGGACAGATGACGGCTACACCTTC,CASRGTDDGYTF
NA,NA,TRBV10-3,TRBJ2-5,TGTGCCATCAGTGAGTCCATCGGGGAAGAGACCCAGTACTTC,CAISESIGEETQYF
NA,NA,TRBV5-1,TRBJ2-2,TGCGCCAGCAGCTCCGAAACACACACCGGGGAGCTGTTTTTT,CASSSETHTGELFF
NA,NA,TRBV6-5,TRBJ1-2,TGTGCCAGCAGTTCCGGACGGACTGCCCTCTACACCTTC,CASSSGRTALYTF
NA,NA,TRBV14,TRBJ1-1,TGTGCCAGCAGCCTCTTAACCGGTACTGAAGCTTTCTTT,CASSLLTGTEAFF
NA,TRBD1,TRBV10-3,TRBJ2-4,TGTGCCATCAGTGAGTCGAACAGGGGAAACATTCAGTACTTC,CAISESNRGNIQYF
once,TRBD1,TRBV9,TRBJ2-3,TGTGCCAGCAGTCCCATCCCGACAGGGGTAGATACGCAGTATTTT,CASSPIPTGVDTQYF
NA,TRBD2,TRBV20-1,TRBJ2-7,TGCAGTGCTAGTGTTAGCGGGGCCTACGAGCAGTACTTC,CSASVSGAYEQYF
NA,NA,TRBV29-1,TRBJ2-5,TGCAGCGTTGAAGATATCCAGGTCGAAGAGACCCAGTACTTC,CSVEDIQVEETQYF
few,NA,TRBV21-1,TRBJ2-3,TGTGCCAGCAGCAAAATGCCCAAACTTAAGACAGATACGCAGTATTTT,CASSKMPKLKTDTQYF
NA,TRBD2,TRBV24-1,TRBJ2-3,TGTGCCACCAGTAATGCGGGGGCAGATACGCAGTATTTT,CATSNAGADTQYF
once,NA,TRBV11-2,TRBJ1-3,TGTGCCAGCAGCTTAGACACAATCTCTGGAAACACCATATATTTT,CASSLDTISGNTIYF
NA,TRBD1,TRBV19,TRBJ2-7,TGTGCCAGTAGTTCCGGGACAGGGGGAGGCGAGCAGTACTTC,CASSSGTGGGEQYF
NA,TRBD1,TRBV2,TRBJ1-6,TGTGCCAGGGGACAGGGGCATTCACCCCTCCACTTT,CARGQGHSPLHF
once,NA,TRBV18,TRBJ2-7,TGTGCCAGCTCACCACCGGGGCGGGGCGGGAAGTACGAGCAGTACTTC,CASSPPGRGGKYEQYF
NA,TRBD1,TRBV2,TRBJ2-7,TGTGCCAGCAGAGACTTGACAGGGGGGACGGGAAAAGTCTACGAGCAGTACTTC,CASRDLTGGTGKVYEQYF
NA,NA,TRBV21-1,TRBJ2-7,TGTGCCAGCAGCAAACTGGGGGGGACAGGGTCCTACGAGCAGTACTTC,CASSKLGGTGSYEQYF
NA,NA,TRBV28,TRBJ1-4,TGTGCCAGCAGCTCCTTATCCGAAAAACTGTTTTTT,CASSSLSEKLFF
few,NA,TRBV19,TRBJ1-3,TGTGCCAGTAAAATGCAGGGAACCTACTCTGGAAACACCATATATTTT,CASKMQGTYSGNTIYF
NA,TRBD2,TRBV14,TRBJ2-3,TGTGCCAGCAGCCAAGAATTGGCGGCTAGCGGGAGACCAGATACGCAGTATTTT,CASSQELAASGRPDTQYF
NA,TRBD1,TRBV19,TRBJ1-5,TGTGCCAGTAGTTCTTCCGACAGGGCTAATCAGCCCCAGCATTTT,CASSSSDRANQPQHF
NA,NA,TRBV27,TRBJ2-2,TGTGCCAGCAGGACAGCTTCTGGTGCCGGGGAGCTGTTTTTT,CASRTASGAGELFF
NA,NA,TRBV10-3,TRBJ1-4,TGTGCCATCAGTGAACAGGATGAAAAACTGTTTTTT,CAISEQDEKLFF
NA,TRBD1,TRBV29-1,TRBJ2-3,TGCAGCGCCTTGACAGGGGGCGGAGATACGCAGTATTTT,CSALTGGGDTQYF
NA,NA,TRBV6-5,TRBJ2-7,TGTGCCAGCAGTATACAGGAATACTCCTACGAGCAGTACTTC,CASSIQEYSYEQYF
NA,NA,TRBV19,TRBJ2-6,TGTGCCAGTAGTCCGCGGACTGGCGGCGCTGGGGCCAACGTCCTGACTTTC,CASSPRTGGAGANVLTF
NA,NA,TRBV18,TRBJ1-2,TGTGCCAGCTCACCATTGCGGGAGGATAGCTACACCTTC,CASSPLREDSYTF
NA,NA,TRBV14,TRBJ1-2,TGTGCCAGCAGCCGAGCTAACTATGGCTACACCTTC,CASSRANYGYTF
NA,TRBD2,TRBV4-3,TRBJ2-7,TGCGCCAGCAGCCTGGGGACTAGCGGGAGGGACGAGCAGTACTTC,CASSLGTSGRDEQYF
NA,NA,TRBV15,TRBJ2-7,TGTGCCACCAGCAGAGATCAGGGGAATAACGAGCAGTACTTC,CATSRDQGNNEQYF
NA,TRBD2,TRBV5-4,TRBJ2-3,TGTGCCAGCAGCTTGAGCGGGAGAGGGACAGATACGCAGTATTTT,CASSLSGRGTDTQYF
NA,NA,TRBV25-1,TRBJ1-3,TGTGCCAGCCTAGGGGTCTCTGGAAACACCATATATTTT,CASLGVSGNTIYF
few,TRBD1,TRBV29-1,TRBJ1-1,TGCAGCGTTGATGGACAGGGAAGGCGGGGAGCTGAAGCTTTCTTT,CSVDGQGRRGAEAFF
once,TRBD1,TRBV5-5,TRBJ2-1,TGTGCCAGCAGCTTAGGGACAGGGGGCTACAATGAGCAGTTCTTC,CASSLGTGGYNEQFF
NA,TRBD2,TRBV9,TRBJ2-7,TGTGCCAGCAGCGCTGGACTAGCGGGAGTAGTAGAGCAGTACTTC,CASSAGLAGVVEQYF
NA,NA,TRBV28,TRBJ1-2,TGTGCCAGCAGTTTGCCCGGAACAGGGCCGAATTTTACCTTC,CASSLPGTGPNFTF